A selection of T cell receptor beta chains follows, all from one sample in a study of beta chain features in type 1 diabetes. Profiling relied on immunoSEQ multiplex PCR, and the TCRdb table lists in-frame clones only, not all of them. The data show over 100,000 clones, about 16% seen once. The sample taken for sequencing was central memory CD4+ T cells from blood. Receptor source: a man aged 25 to 40 with type 1 diabetes. CDR3s include the opening cysteine and the closing phenylalanine or tryptophan.

v_gene,CDR3aa
TRBV29-1,CSVRDTSYEQYF
TRBV5-4,CASSLRTQYGYTF
TRBV6-1,CASSVLRGYYNEQFF
TRBV5-4,CASSERVGGRRANVLTF
TRBV29-1,CSVGTSLYGYTF
TRBV11-2,CASSPQAGLNEQFF
TRBV30,CAWRTVIYNEQFF
TRBV7-2,CASSRPVQSASETQYF
TRBV7-9,CASGGSGETQYF
TRBV11-1,CASSFLAGALETQYF
TRBV7-3,CASSLGGMNTEAFF
TRBV9,CASSVQLNTEAFF
TRBV2,CASNPGTASGYTF
TRBV6-5,CASSYGQYEQYF
TRBV7-9,CASSTGTGRTEAFF
TRBV7-2,CASSPSTASGGPFDEQYF
TRBV29-1,CSATGQGRGYTF
TRBV4-3,CASSQAGGGSSPLHF
TRBV4-2,CASSQAGLATDTQYF
TRBV30,CAWTPPGSNYGYTF
TRBV29-1,CSVGTGASSETQYF
TRBV7-9,CASSLGLGGGFQNTDTQYF
TRBV30,CAWSGQNSPLHF
TRBV5-1,CASSRLREGTEAFF
TRBV19,CASSRGQSLYGYTF
TRBV19,CASSSGRDWVLEETQYF
TRBV9,CASSEGDREGGELFF
TRBV13,CASSPANYGYTF
TRBV7-9,CASSLQGTDTQYF
TRBV6-1,CASSEGGQQRDGYTF
TRBV29-1,CSVLRQGGRTGELFF
TRBV5-1,CASSLVSARPNEQFF
TRBV4-1,CASSRTGDQGYGYTF
TRBV30,CAWSATGYTDTQYF
TRBV29-1,CSGGQGYEQYF
TRBV5-1,CASSLGTVTGELFF
TRBV4-3,CASSQETGGFQPQHF